Shown below are 8 T cell receptor beta chains from a single sample sequenced in a study of Ad26.COV2.S vaccination and SARS-CoV-2 variants. Sequencing was performed with immunoSEQ multiplex PCR; in TCRdb, only in-frame clones are kept and a portion is missing. The sample shows more than 150,000 clones, around 90% of them seen only once. The source material was peripheral blood, sampled after recovery from COVID-19. Every receptor here comes from a human donor who had recovered from COVID-19.

The V and J genes are TRBV18 and TRBJ1-5, with 7 bases lining up with TRBD1. Trimming took 3 bases from V and 5 from J; bases not matched to a gene: 7. Germline CDR1 reads KGHSH; CDR2 reads LQKENI. This CDR3 has 15 amino acids. The CDR3 here is CASSPRGSQDQPQHF. CDR3 nucleotides: TGTGCCAGCTCACCCAGGGGGTCCCAAGATCAGCCCCAGCATTTT.

The chain joins TRBV19 to TRBJ1-5; D uncertain. The CDR3 runs 12 residues. Germline CDR1 reads LNHDA; CDR2 reads SQIVND (reference sequence). The V gene lost 5 bases and the J gene lost 6 bases, with 8 bases spanning the gap. CDR3 region: CASSPGGQPQHF. The DNA for the CDR3 is TGTGCCAGTAGTCCCGGTGGTCAGCCCCAGCATTTT.

The rearrangement uses TRBV11-2 and TRBJ2-7; maybe TRBD2 (5 bases). The germline V gene encodes CDR1 SGHAT and CDR2 FQNNGV. The CDR3 extends over 12 amino acids. The germline V and J ends were trimmed by 0 bases and 6 bases, with 6 bases remaining between them. Here the CDR3 reads CASSLDRGEQYF. The CDR3 DNA is TGTGCCAGCAGCTTAGATCGGGGCGAGCAGTACTTC.

CDR3 loop: CASSPALRETQYF. The CDR3, as DNA: TGTGCCAGCAGCCCGGCCCTACGGGAGACCCAGTACTTC. The V call is TRBV5-6, the J call TRBJ2-5; D gene unclear. This CDR3 spans 13 amino acids. Germline loops: CDR1 SGHDT, CDR2 YYEEEE. V was cut by 4 bases and J by 5 bases, with 12 bases left in between. The whole variable domain, filled in from reference TRBV5-6 and TRBJ2-5, reads DAGVTQSPTHLIKTRGQQVTLRCSPKSGHDTVSWYQQALGQGPQFIFQYYEEEERQRGNFPDRFSGHQFPNYSSELNVNALLLGDSALYLCASSPALRETQYFGPGTRLLVL.

This chain connects TRBV2 to TRBJ1-1; no clear D. Germline V lookup: CDR1 SNHLY, CDR2 FYNNEI. V lost 8 bases and J 0 bases, leaving 16 bases between the germline ends. The CDR3 has 15 residues. CDR3 nucleotides: TGTGCCAGCGTAGAAGGTACCACCTTGAACACTGAAGCTTTCTTT. Protein: CASVEGTTLNTEAFF.

This clone appeared once. The chain employs TRBV4-1 and TRBJ2-1; TRBD2 matches at 8 bases. The V segment lost 2 bases and the J segment 3 bases; nucleotides outside the gene matches: 3. From germline, CDR1 is MGHRA and CDR2 YSYEKL. The CDR3 has 15 amino acids. CDR3 bases: TGCGCCAGCAGCCAACTAGCGGGCTACTACAATGAGCAGTTCTTC. Translated, it gives CASSQLAGYYNEQFF.

This CDR3 is CSAHRGYGYTF. The CDR3 nucleotides read TGCAGTGCCCATAGGGGCTATGGCTACACCTTC. V is TRBV20-1 and J is TRBJ1-2; the D gene is possibly TRBD1 (5 bases). V dropped 6 bases and J dropped 4 bases, with 9 bases sitting between them. The CDR3 length is 11 residues. Per the germline V gene, CDR1 is DFQATT and CDR2 is SNEGSKA (reference sequence).

This clone has more than one count but fewer than ten. This rearrangement joins TRBV25-1 to TRBJ2-1; 8 bases fit TRBD1. With V trimmed by 10 bases and J by 6 bases, 8 bases remained unmatched. The CDR3 runs to 13 residues. The germline CDR1 and CDR2 sequences are MGHDK and SYGVNS. The CDR3: CATEGQVINEQFF. As DNA, the CDR3 is TGTGCCACCGAGGGACAGGTTATCAATGAGCAGTTCTTC.